Each of the 11 T cell receptor beta chains below was sequenced from the same sample in a study of graft-versus-host responses after intestinal transplantation. The repertoire was sequenced with immunoSEQ multiplex PCR; TCRdb's copy has only in-frame clones and lacks some. The sample records 85,000 to 100,000 clones, 85% to 95% being singletons. No antigen is known for these receptors. The specimen was unstimulated CD8+ T cells sorted from spleen or lymph node cells, collected before transplant. The receptor set was obtained from a human donor who was the organ donor for an intestinal transplant.

The V gene is TRBV7-3, the J gene TRBJ2-2, with 7 bases fitting TRBD1. The CDR3 runs 15 residues. Germline V CDR1 and CDR2: SGHTA, FQGTGA. Unmatched junction bases numbered 7, after V lost 5 bases and J lost 4 bases. CDR3: CASSEGQATTGELFF. Written as DNA, the CDR3 is TGTGCCAGCAGCGAAGGACAGGCAACCACCGGGGAGCTGTTTTTT.

V is TRBV28 and J is TRBJ1-6; 8 bases are shared with TRBD1. The CDR3 has 15 amino acids. From germline, CDR1 is MDHEN and CDR2 SYDVKM. Trimming removed 5 bases from V and 5 bases from J; junction bases left unmatched: 5. CDR3 in DNA: TGTGCCAGCAGTCCCTACAGGGGGGATAATTCACCCCTCCACTTT. This gives the protein CASSPYRGDNSPLHF. Full variable domain (remainder filled in from reference TRBV28 and TRBJ1-6): DVKVTQSSRYLVKRTGEKVFLECVQDMDHENMFWYRQDPGLGLRLIYFSYDVKMKEKGDIPEGYSVSREKKERFSLILESASTNQTSMYLCASSPYRGDNSPLHFGNGTRLTVT.

The chain carries TRBV2 and TRBJ1-2, with TRBD1 matching 7 bases. The CDR3 extends over 13 amino acids. The V and J ends lost 3 bases and 4 bases, in that order; junction bases with no gene match: 2. CDR1 is SNHLY, CDR2 FYNNEI, per germline. Written as DNA, the CDR3 is TGTGCCAGCAGTGATGGGACAGTCTATGGCTACACCTTC. This gives the protein CASSDGTVYGYTF.

V and J are TRBV6-1 and TRBJ1-1; 11 bases fit TRBD1. The germline CDR1 and CDR2 sequences are MNHNS and SASEGT. The CDR3 runs to 13 residues. The junction had 1 base not matched to a gene; V was cut back by 6 bases and J by 4 bases. CDR3 in amino acids: CASSGTGGTEAFF. The CDR3 region has the DNA TGTGCCAGCAGCGGGACAGGGGGCACTGAAGCTTTCTTT.

This chain connects TRBV5-8 to TRBJ1-3; D might be TRBD1 (5 bases). This CDR3 region has 15 residues. The V end was cut by 4 bases, the J end by 2 bases, with 13 bases between. Germline CDR1 reads SGHTS; CDR2 reads YDEGEE. This CDR3 is CASSTTARAGNTIYF. The DNA of the CDR3 is TGTGCCAGCAGCACGACGGCCAGGGCTGGAAACACCATATATTTT.

The chain couples TRBV9 to TRBJ2-1, with 11 bases identical to TRBD2. V lost 2 bases, J lost 0 bases, and 7 bases stayed unmatched. The germline gives CDR1 SGDLS, CDR2 YYNGEE. This CDR3 has 18 amino acids. In DNA, the CDR3 is TGTGCCAGCAGCGTGGTAGCGGGGGGGCAGAGCTCCTACAATGAGCAGTTCTTC. This translates into CASSVVAGGQSSYNEQFF.

The chain joins TRBV30 to TRBJ1-2; D may be TRBD1 (5 bases). Trimming took 0 bases from V and 0 from J, leaving 14 bases between them. The CDR3 contains 16 residues. In germline, CDR1 is GTSNPN, CDR2 SVGIG (reference sequence). Here the CDR3 reads CAWSVTGTDPNYGYTF. CDR3 DNA sequence: TGTGCCTGGAGTGTAACAGGCACCGATCCTAACTATGGCTACACCTTC. The full variable domain, completed using reference TRBV30 and TRBJ1-2, is SQTIHQWPATLVQPVGSPLSLECTVEGTSNPNLYWYRQAAGRGLQLLFYSVGIGQISSEVPQNLSASRPQDRQFILSSKKLLLSDSGFYLCAWSVTGTDPNYGYTFGSGTRLTVV.

This sequence joins TRBV7-9 and TRBJ2-1; possibly TRBD2 for D (6 bases). Trimming removed 3 bases from V and 4 bases from J, with 13 bases in between. This CDR3 is 15 amino acids long. Germline CDR1 SEHNR, CDR2 FQNEAQ (reference sequence). CDR3 protein: CASSFPSEKYNEQFF. Written as DNA, the CDR3 is TGTGCCAGCAGCTTCCCTAGCGAGAAATACAATGAGCAGTTCTTC.

V gene TRBV7-3 combines with J gene TRBJ2-7; 7 bases match TRBD2. This CDR3 has 13 amino acids. Losses at the gene ends were 5 bases for V and 4 bases for J; bases not matched to a gene: 5. Looked up from germline, CDR1 is SGHTA and CDR2 is FQGTGA. Written as DNA, the CDR3 is TGTGCCAGCAGCCCTGGGGGGGGTTACGAGCAGTACTTC. This encodes CASSPGGGYEQYF.

The table lists this clone with a few counts. The chain couples TRBV5-1 to TRBJ1-6; 9 bases align to TRBD1. V lost 0 bases to trimming and J lost 7 bases; unmatched junction nucleotides: 5. Germline V gene data show CDR1 as SGHRS and CDR2 as YFSETQ. The CDR3 has 16 residues. CDR3 nucleotides: TGCGCCAGCAGCTTGGACCAGGGACAGGGAAATTCACCCCTCCACTTT. Its protein product is CASSLDQGQGNSPLHF.

The chain uses TRBV6-6 and TRBJ1-1; D is uncertain. The CDR3 is 13 residues long. Trimming took off 5 bases at V and 3 bases at J, with 10 bases between the two ends. Germline assignment: CDR1 MNHNY and CDR2 SVGAGI (reference sequence). CDR3 residues: CASSGGWYTEAFF. CDR3 bases: TGTGCCAGCAGTGGCGGATGGTACACTGAAGCTTTCTTT.